This T cell receptor beta chain was recorded in a study of blood T cell repertoires in COVID-19. For the study at large: Both acute and convalescent COVID-19 samples were obtained from the United States, Italy and Spain.

This CDR3 contains 15 residues. With V trimmed by 5 bases and J by 5 bases, 8 bases remained unmatched. Germline assignment: CDR1 MNHEY and CDR2 SVGAGI. Assay: immunoSEQ multiplex PCR; the TCRdb copy retains only in-frame clones and omits some. This sample has some 97,000 clones, with 90% found just once. The V call is TRBV6-5, the J call TRBJ1-1; 10 nucleotides agree with TRBD1. The clonotype was recovered from a man aged 55 to 70 with acute or convalescent COVID-19. Sequenced: peripheral blood. The CDR3 here is CASSQIGTGETEAFF. CDR3 nucleotides: TGTGCCAGCAGTCAGATTGGGACAGGGGAAACTGAAGCTTTCTTT.